This T cell receptor (beta chain) was captured in a study of blood T cells in healthy people across ages. Findings of the study overall: A strong correlation between TCR beta diversity and naive T cell percentage was seen. With unsorted PBMCs, a conclusive comparison of naive versus antigen-experienced cells was not possible.

The sample holds a few counts of this clonotype. Its antigen is undetermined. Sample-barcoded 5' priming and a J-beta primer mix drove a second PCR of roughly 7 to 11 cycles. One entry per CDR3 protein, called by TCRdb with MiXCR from the 5' RACE reads. There are roughly 800,000 distinct CDR3 sequences in the sample; 55% to 75% occur only once, and about 20% lies in the top ten. The CDR3 has 13 residues. V lost 4 bases, J lost 8 bases, and 4 bases stayed unmatched. Germline V gene sequence: CDR1 SQVTM, CDR2 ANQGSEA. The chain recombines TRBV29-1 with TRBJ2-1; 11 nucleotides align to TRBD1. Specimen: blood. This sequence originates from a young man in good health. The CDR3 spells CSVGGQGVYEQFF. CDR3 nucleotide sequence: TGCAGCGTTGGGGGACAGGGGGTCTATGAGCAGTTCTTC.